The next 25 T cell receptor beta chains were all read from a single sample in a study of T cell responses to AZD1222 COVID-19 vaccine. Assay used: immunoSEQ multiplex PCR; TCRdb lists only in-frame clones, some missing. Of some 64,000 clones listed, around 84% are singletons. The source material was peripheral blood, sampled on day 0 of AZD1222 vaccination. These TCRs come from an adult in good health.

The table lists this clone with a count of one. The CDR3 nucleotides are TGTGCCAGCAGCCAACAACAGGATTACAATGAGCAGTTCTTC. Its protein is CASSQQQDYNEQFF. The genes are TRBV4-2 and TRBJ2-1, with D tentatively TRBD1 (5 bases). The CDR3 contains 14 residues. The germline V and J ends were trimmed by 2 bases and 4 bases, with 9 bases remaining between them. Germline lookup yields CDR1 LGHNA and CDR2 YNFKEQ.

This clone was observed a few times. V and J are TRBV11-3 and TRBJ2-7; TRBD2 might be the D (5 bases). This CDR3 has 14 residues. The germline gives CDR1 SGHNT, CDR2 YENEEA. Deletions cut 3 bases from V and 1 base from J, with 10 bases between. The CDR3 protein is CASSLGRGSYEQYF. The CDR3 nucleotides read TGTGCCAGCAGCTTGGGGAGAGGGTCCTACGAGCAGTACTTC.

V is TRBV5-5 and J is TRBJ1-2; 8 bases map to TRBD1. CDR1 is SGHKS, CDR2 YYEKEE, per germline (reference sequence). The junction had 10 bases not matched to a gene; V was cut back by 5 bases and J by 7 bases. This CDR3 region has 14 residues. The CDR3 sequence is CASRREGQVVGYTF. The CDR3 coding sequence is TGTGCCAGCAGGAGAGAGGGACAGGTTGTTGGCTACACCTTC. The variable domain in full, with the rest retrieved from reference TRBV5-5 and TRBJ1-2, is DAGVTQSPTHLIKTRGQQVTLRCSPISGHKSVSWYQQVLGQGPQFIFQYYEKEERGRGNFPDRFSARQFPNYSSELNVNALLLGDSALYLCASRREGQVVGYTFGSGTRLTVV.

The rearrangement links TRBV5-1 to TRBJ2-7; D gene ambiguous. This CDR3 contains 17 residues. Germline CDR1 reads SGHRS; CDR2 reads YFSETQ. Trimming removed 0 bases from V and 0 bases from J, with 16 bases in between. CDR3 in DNA: TGCGCCAGCAGCTTGGATCCGGTTGCGTCTAGCTCCTACGAGCAGTACTTC. Protein sequence: CASSLDPVASSSYEQYF.

The J gene is TRBJ1-1, the V gene TRBV4-2; unclear D gene. The CDR3 is made up of 17 amino acids. Germline V gene sequence: CDR1 LGHNA, CDR2 YNFKEQ. Between the trimmed V and J ends, which lost 4 bases and 2 bases, there was a span of 20 bases. CDR3 in amino acids: CASSPDGPGTINTEAFF. The CDR3 DNA follows: TGTGCCAGCAGCCCCGACGGGCCTGGCACAATTAACACTGAAGCTTTCTTT.

This chain links TRBV11-3 with TRBJ2-7; no definite D call. Germline V gives CDR1 SGHNT, CDR2 YENEEA. V was pared by 1 base and J by 2 bases, with 15 bases between. There are 16 residues in the CDR3. The chain's CDR3 is CASSLGSDPITYEQYF. CDR3 nucleotide sequence: TGTGCCAGCAGCTTAGGATCCGATCCAATCACCTACGAGCAGTACTTC.

The chain is built from TRBV7-2 and TRBJ1-5; D is perhaps TRBD1 (6 bases). Trimming took 1 base from V and 2 from J, leaving 9 bases between them. The CDR3 has 15 amino acids. CDR1 SGHTA and CDR2 FQGNSA come from the germline V gene. CDR3 coding DNA: TGTGCCAGCAGCTTAGATAGGGGGGGCAATCAGCCCCAGCATTTT. Protein sequence: CASSLDRGGNQPQHF. Together with reference TRBV7-2 and TRBJ1-5, the CDR3 gives the full variable domain: GAGVSQSPSNKVTEKGKDVELRCDPISGHTALYWYRQSLGQGLEFLIYFQGNSAPDKSGLPSDRFSAERTGGSVSTLTIQRTQQEDSAVYLCASSLDRGGNQPQHFGDGTRLSIL.

The DNA of the CDR3 is TGTGCCAGCAGCCCCTACGGACAGGGGGCGACAAAGCAGTACTTC. It encodes CASSPYGQGATKQYF. The chain combines TRBV14 with TRBJ2-7, with 11 bases lining up with TRBD1. Losses at the gene ends were 4 bases for V and 8 bases for J; bases not matched to a gene: 10. Germline values: CDR1 SGHDN, CDR2 FVKESK. The CDR3 has 15 residues.

The genes are TRBV19 and TRBJ2-7; TRBD1 matches 7 bases. The J segment lost 4 bases and the V segment lost 3 bases, leaving 3 bases of the junction unmatched. The CDR3 contains 13 residues. The germline V gene encodes CDR1 LNHDA and CDR2 SQIVND (reference sequence). The CDR3 DNA sequence: TGTGCCAGTAGTATGGCCAGGGGGTACGAGCAGTACTTC. It codes for CASSMARGYEQYF. The full variable domain, rest sourced from reference TRBV19 and TRBJ2-7, is DGGITQSPKYLFRKEGQNVTLSCEQNLNHDAMYWYRQDPGQGLRLIYYSQIVNDFQKGDIAEGYSVSREKKESFPLTVTSAQKNPTAFYLCASSMARGYEQYFGPGTRLTVT.

The J gene is TRBJ2-7, the V gene TRBV5-5, with 7 bases fitting TRBD1. The CDR3 has 16 residues. V shed 2 bases and J 4 bases; nucleotides not matched to a gene: 12. Germline lookup yields CDR1 SGHKS and CDR2 YYEKEE (reference sequence). CDR3 loop: CASSLLGQILTYEQYF. The CDR3 coding sequence is TGTGCCAGCAGCTTACTGGGACAGATACTGACGTACGAGCAGTACTTC.

CDR3 in amino acids: CASSYRGEQETQYF. The CDR3 DNA reads TGTGCCAGCAGCTACAGGGGGGAACAAGAGACCCAGTACTTC. This sequence joins TRBV27 and TRBJ2-5, with TRBD1 identical over 8 bases. The CDR3 spans 14 residues. V trimming: 6 bases; J trimming: 2 bases; junction bases outside the gene matches: 5. Germline CDR1 MNHEY, CDR2 SMNVEV (reference sequence).

This clone was detected only a few times. V usage is TRBV16 and J usage is TRBJ1-1; D is ambiguous. The CDR3 has 14 amino acids. V was clipped by 0 bases and J by 1 base, with 6 bases between them. From germline, CDR1 is KGHSY and CDR2 FQNENV. CDR3 residues: CASSQSRKNTEAFF. CDR3 DNA sequence: TGTGCCAGCAGCCAATCACGGAAGAACACTGAAGCTTTCTTT. The complete variable domain, with remaining parts taken from reference TRBV16 and TRBJ1-1, reads GEEVAQTPKHLVRGEGQKAKLYCAPIKGHSYVFWYQQVLKNEFKFLISFQNENVFDETGMPKERFSAKCLPNSPCSLEIQATKLEDSAVYFCASSQSRKNTEAFFGQGTRLTVV.

The chain combines TRBV11-2 with TRBJ1-3; D is perhaps TRBD1 (6 bases). Between the trimmed V and J ends, which lost 8 bases and 0 bases, there was a span of 11 bases. The CDR3 consists of 14 residues. The germline V gene encodes CDR1 SGHAT and CDR2 FQNNGV. The CDR3 sequence: CASGNRDSGNTIYF. CDR3 bases: TGTGCCAGCGGGAACAGGGACTCTGGAAACACCATATATTTT. The complete variable domain, with remaining parts taken from reference TRBV11-2 and TRBJ1-3, reads EAGVAQSPRYKIIEKRQSVAFWCNPISGHATLYWYQQILGQGPKLLIQFQNNGVVDDSQLPKDRFSAERLKGVDSTLKIQPAKLEDSAVYLCASGNRDSGNTIYFGEGSWLTVV.

This chain links TRBV3-1 (or the pseudogene TRBV3-2) with TRBJ1-5; the match to TRBD1 covers 9 bases. Unmatched junction bases numbered 7, after V lost 2 bases and J lost 2 bases. Germline V gene lookup returns CDR1 LGHDT and CDR2 YNNKEL (reference sequence). The CDR3 has 17 residues. This CDR3 is CASSQFTQGAGNQPQHF. The CDR3 bases are TGTGCCAGCAGCCAATTTACACAGGGGGCTGGCAATCAGCCCCAGCATTTT.

J is TRBJ1-1 and V is TRBV3-1 (or the pseudogene TRBV3-2); 8 positions match TRBD1. The CDR3 spans 14 residues. Germline CDR1 reads LGHDT; CDR2 reads YNNKEL (reference sequence). Trimming at V came to 4 bases and at J to 4 bases, leaving 5 bases not matched to a gene. Here the CDR3 DNA reads TGTGCCAGCAGCCGGGGACAGGACGGCACTGAAGCTTTCTTT. This encodes CASSRGQDGTEAFF.

Here the CDR3 reads CASSLTGSHNEQFF. The DNA of the CDR3 is TGTGCCAGCAGCCTAACCGGGTCCCACAATGAGCAGTTCTTC. The chain carries TRBV3-1 (or the pseudogene TRBV3-2) and TRBJ2-1, with D unclear. The V end lost 4 bases, the J end lost 5 bases, and 12 bases lay between the germline ends. The CDR3 is made up of 14 amino acids. Germline-derived CDR1 and CDR2 are LGHDT and YNNKEL (reference sequence).

The count of this clone is one. V is TRBV28 and J is TRBJ2-3; D may be TRBD2 (6 bases). The CDR3 totals 15 residues. Trimming removed 6 bases at V and 4 bases at J, with 17 bases between. Germline V gene sequence: CDR1 MDHEN, CDR2 SYDVKM. The DNA of the CDR3 is TGTGCCAGCAGGCTAGGAGGGTTTGGCCCAGATACGCAGTATTTT. It specifies CASRLGGFGPDTQYF.

The chain links TRBV7-9 to TRBJ1-1, with TRBD1 matching over 7 bases. CDR3 length: 14 residues. Germline trimming cut 1 base from V and 5 bases from J; bases unmatched to any gene: 4. CDR1 SEHNR and CDR2 FQNEAQ come from the germline V gene (reference sequence). The CDR3 reads CASSLVEGATEAFF. DNA of the CDR3: TGTGCCAGCAGCTTAGTTGAGGGGGCAACTGAAGCTTTCTTT. Full variable domain (missing parts from reference TRBV7-9 and TRBJ1-1): DTGVSQNPRHKITKRGQNVTFRCDPISEHNRLYWYRQTLGQGPEFLTYFQNEAQLEKSRLLSDRFSAERPKGSFSTLEIQRTEQGDSAMYLCASSLVEGATEAFFGQGTRLTVV.

The chain carries TRBV5-6 and TRBJ1-3, with a possible D match to TRBD1 (5 bases). Germline CDR1 SGHDT, CDR2 YYEEEE. The CDR3 has 16 residues. V lost 0 bases, J lost 3 bases, and 13 bases lay in between. In DNA, the CDR3 is TGTGCCAGCAGCTTGGGTGACAGCCAAAGTGGAAACACCATATATTTT. Amino acids: CASSLGDSQSGNTIYF.

The chain is built from TRBV15 and TRBJ1-5; TRBD1 matches at 10 bases. V gave up 5 bases and J gave up 7 bases; unmatched junction bases: 2. Germline assignment: CDR1 LNHNV and CDR2 YYDKDF (reference sequence). CDR3 size: 13 residues. This CDR3 reads CATSGQGGQPQHF. DNA for the CDR3: TGTGCCACCAGCGGACAGGGGGGACAGCCCCAGCATTTT.

This sequence joins TRBV7-9 and TRBJ2-1; 8 bases are shared with TRBD1. The CDR3 consists of 15 residues. The junction had 8 bases not matched to a gene; V was cut back by 6 bases and J by 4 bases. CDR1 SEHNR and CDR2 FQNEAQ come from the germline V gene (reference sequence). CDR3: CASRPRDRSYNEQFF. Written as DNA, the CDR3 is TGTGCCAGCAGACCCCGGGACAGGTCTTACAATGAGCAGTTCTTC.

This chain uses TRBV11-2 with TRBJ1-6; perhaps TRBD1 as D (5 bases). The CDR3 runs 15 residues. Looked up from germline, CDR1 is SGHAT and CDR2 is FQNNGV. V dropped 5 bases and J dropped 8 bases, with 16 bases sitting between them. CDR3 protein: CASSGPGTPHSPLHF. CDR3 sequence (DNA): TGTGCCAGCAGCGGACCCGGGACGCCCCATTCACCCCTCCACTTT.

V is TRBV29-1 and J is TRBJ1-4; D gene uncertain. Trimming removed 7 bases at V and 0 bases at J, with 9 bases between. In germline, CDR1 is SQVTM, CDR2 ANQGSEA. This CDR3 spans 13 amino acids. The CDR3 loop is CSALGATNEKLFF. The CDR3 region has the DNA TGCAGCGCGCTGGGAGCAACTAATGAAAAACTGTTTTTT.

The rearrangement uses TRBV7-9 and TRBJ2-3, with D tentatively TRBD1 (5 bases). Germline assignment: CDR1 SEHNR and CDR2 FQNEAQ (reference sequence). This CDR3 is built from 13 residues. Trimming pared 7 bases from V and 12 bases from J, leaving 20 bases between. CDR3 sequence (DNA): TGTGCCAGCAAAATAGGGGCGGAGCCTATTCAGTATTTT. Its protein is CASKIGAEPIQYF.

J is TRBJ1-3 and V is TRBV10-3, with D hard to call. V was clipped by 8 bases and J by 5 bases, with 22 bases between them. CDR3 length: 16 residues. CDR1 and CDR2 (germline): ENHRY, SYGVKD. CDR3 loop: CAIEVAPSLTRNTIYF. Written as DNA, the CDR3 is TGTGCCATCGAGGTAGCCCCATCCCTCACTAGAAACACCATATATTTT.